This T cell receptor (beta chain) originates from a study of regulatory T cells in long-lasting Graves disease. Overall study results and limits: Persistent Graves' patients showed less TCR diversity than newly diagnosed patients showed.

Combining iRepertoire HTBI primers with Arm-PCR of CDR3 regions, the authors built TCR beta libraries. TCRdb reprocessed the multiplex PCR reads via MiXCR and lists one record per CDR3 protein. The data hold 300,000 to 400,000 distinct CDR3 sequences, with over 15% observed a single time. The CDR3 has 12 amino acids. V was trimmed by 7 bases and J by 2 bases, leaving 8 bases between them. Germline V gene sequence: CDR1 SNHLY, CDR2 FYNNEI. Ten or more counts support this clonotype. The target antigen is unknown. The sample's time point: newly diagnosed GD, antithyroid drugs for less than 3 months. There was RNA extracted from PBMCs, and the TCR library was made from it. These records were also assigned to another study, of T cells in Graves' hyperthyroidism and ophthalmopathy.

This TCR derives from a man aged 35-49 years with Graves disease. V and J are TRBV2 and TRBJ2-5; no definite D call. The material was peripheral blood mononuclear cells (PBMCs), obtained at new diagnosis, from a patient treated with antithyroid drugs. The CDR3 DNA reads as TGTGCCAGCAACAGCAGACAAGAGACCCAGTACTTC. Amino acid sequence: CASNSRQETQYF.